The subject of this entry is one T cell receptor beta chain. Its antigen is currently unknown. This sample is drawn from a study of CD8+ T cells in alopecia areata. Study conclusions and caveats: It was lesional scalp, especially alopecia totalis/universalis, that showed higher clonality than normal scalp. Many expanded lesional clones stayed in scalp and blood while on tofacitinib. Uncertain still, given a single nonresponder, is whether baseline CD8+ expansion links to response.

cDNA reverse transcribed from extracted RNA served as the sequencing template. Clones were sequenced by immunoSEQ multiplex PCR, and TCRdb holds only the in-frame ones, with some missing. The data hold around 290,000 clones, with 58% observed a single time. CDR1 and CDR2 from the germline V gene are SGHRS and YFSETQ. This CDR3 region has 13 residues. V lost 1 base and J 4 bases, leaving 8 bases between the germline ends. The treatment: oral pan-JAK inhibitor, 5-10 mg twice daily. The specimen comprised CD4+ T cells sorted from blood, sampled at week 24, from a patient treated with tofacitinib. This TCR derives from a human donor with alopecia areata. The chain is built from TRBV5-1 and TRBJ1-1; TRBD1 is a possible D gene (6 bases). CDR3 loop: CASSLLGGTEAFF. In DNA form, the CDR3 reads TGCGCCAGCAGCTTGCTAGGGGGCACTGAAGCTTTCTTT.